This TCR beta chain was documented in a study of OX40 agonist ivuxolimab in advanced cancers. Looked up from germline, CDR1 is SEHNR and CDR2 is FQNEAQ (reference sequence). V gave up 7 bases and J gave up 4 bases; unmatched junction bases: 6. This CDR3 has 13 amino acids. Libraries were prepared by immunoSEQ multiplex PCR; TCRdb keeps only in-frame clonotypes and omits some of them. Of some 70,000 clones listed, roughly 90% are singletons. The sequences come from CD4+ or CD8+ T cells sorted from blood, collected in a trial of the OX40 agonist ivuxolimab. The rearrangement joins TRBV7-9 to TRBJ2-5, with 7 bases lining up with TRBD1. This sequence originates from an adult with an advanced solid tumor such as melanoma, head and neck, liver or kidney cancer. The CDR3 is CASNDRDGETQYF. DNA for the CDR3: TGTGCCAGCAACGACAGGGATGGAGAGACCCAGTACTTC.